These 16 T cell receptor beta chains came from one sample sequenced in a study of blood T cell repertoires in COVID-19. Here immunoSEQ multiplex PCR was the method, and the copy in TCRdb shows in-frame clones only, minus some. Of approximately 110,000 clones listed, around 91% are singletons. The sequenced material came from peripheral blood. The receptors were sampled from a woman older than 75 with acute or convalescent COVID-19.

The chain couples TRBV5-4 to TRBJ1-6, with a possible D match to TRBD1 (5 bases). This CDR3 has 14 amino acids. Germline loops: CDR1 SGHNT, CDR2 YYREEE (reference sequence). The germline V and J ends were trimmed by 1 base and 13 bases, with 15 bases remaining between them. CDR3 nucleotide sequence: TGTGCCAGCAGCTTGACAGGAACCCCCAATCCCCTCCACTTT. It codes for CASSLTGTPNPLHF.

The chain is built from TRBV6-5 and TRBJ1-4, with D hard to call. V dropped 0 bases and J dropped 4 bases, with 12 bases sitting between them. Germline V gene lookup returns CDR1 MNHEY and CDR2 SVGAGI. This CDR3 comprises 16 residues. The CDR3 spells CASSYSRPEFNEKLFF. Here the CDR3 DNA reads TGTGCCAGCAGTTACTCCCGACCGGAGTTTAATGAAAAACTGTTTTTT.

The chain links TRBV18 to TRBJ1-6; 7 bases are a match to TRBD1. Germline trimming cut 6 bases from V and 7 bases from J; bases unmatched to any gene: 6. CDR3 length equals 14 residues. Germline assignment: CDR1 KGHSH and CDR2 LQKENI. The CDR3 nucleotides read TGTGCCAGCTCCCCCGGGACAGCAAATTCACCCCTCCACTTT. As protein: CASSPGTANSPLHF. The full variable domain, with the rest looked up from reference TRBV18 and TRBJ1-6, is NAGVMQNPRHLVRRRGQEARLRCSPMKGHSHVYWYRQLPEEGLKFMVYLQKENIIDESGMPKERFSAEFPKEGPSILRIQQVVRGDSAAYFCASSPGTANSPLHFGNGTRLTVT.

The rearrangement joins TRBV5-1 to TRBJ1-4; D perhaps matches TRBD1 (5 bases). Per germline, CDR1 SGHRS and CDR2 YFSETQ. V was cut by 0 bases and J by 5 bases, with 11 bases left in between. This CDR3 region has 15 residues. CDR3 sequence reads: CASSLEWGENEKLFF. DNA for the CDR3: TGCGCCAGCAGCTTGGAATGGGGGGAAAATGAAAAACTGTTTTTT.

This clone was counted between two and nine times. The chain employs TRBV13 and TRBJ1-6; D is perhaps TRBD1 (6 bases). V lost 7 bases and J 9 bases, leaving 16 bases between the germline ends. CDR3 length: 14 residues. Germline V CDR1 and CDR2: PRHDT, FYEKMQ (reference sequence). DNA of the CDR3: TGTGCCAGCACCAGAACCGGGACATCTTCACCCCTCCACTTT. Translated: CASTRTGTSSPLHF.

This clone was observed a handful of times. The V gene is TRBV30, the J gene TRBJ1-5, with D possibly being TRBD1 (6 bases). This CDR3 region has 14 residues. CDR1 GTSNPN and CDR2 SVGIG come from the germline V gene (reference sequence). The ends were cut back, 0 bases at V and 3 bases at J, with 9 bases in the middle. In DNA, the CDR3 is TGTGCCTGGAGTGTACAGGGAAACAATCAGCCCCAGCATTTT. Amino acid sequence: CAWSVQGNNQPQHF.

In its sample, this clone was seen a few times. V is TRBV7-9 and J is TRBJ1-6, with 10 bases lining up with TRBD1. The germline gives CDR1 SEHNR, CDR2 FQNEAQ (reference sequence). J was trimmed by 11 bases and V by 4 bases; bases with no gene match: 11. The CDR3 consists of 16 residues. This chain's CDR3 is CASSSNRDRGYPPLHF. The CDR3 coding sequence is TGTGCCAGCAGCTCTAACCGGGACAGGGGTTATCCACCCCTCCACTTT.

The chain joins TRBV15 to TRBJ2-7, with 8 bases aligning to TRBD1. CDR3 size: 17 residues. Germline V gene sequence: CDR1 LNHNV, CDR2 YYDKDF (reference sequence). The J segment lost 3 bases and the V segment lost 3 bases, leaving 13 bases of the junction unmatched. The CDR3 DNA is TGTGCCACCAGCAGGGATCTACCGGGACAGGTGGACTACGAGCAGTACTTC. It encodes CATSRDLPGQVDYEQYF.

Here the CDR3 reads CASSPSRTGMNTEAFF. The CDR3 DNA reads TGTGCCAGCTCACCATCCCGGACAGGTATGAACACTGAAGCTTTCTTT. The chain has TRBV18 and TRBJ1-1, with 7 bases identical to TRBD1. The V gene end was trimmed by 2 bases and the J gene end by 0 bases; junction bases not matched to a gene: 6. Germline lookup yields CDR1 KGHSH and CDR2 LQKENI. The CDR3 totals 16 residues.

The rearrangement links TRBV5-8 to TRBJ1-1; no reliable D call. Trimming left V 0 bases short and J 4 bases short, with 10 bases between. Germline CDR1 and CDR2: SGHTS and YDEGEE. This CDR3 is built from 14 residues. The CDR3 DNA follows: TGTGCCAGCAGCTTGGGCCAGGTTGGCACTGAAGCTTTCTTT. Its protein product is CASSLGQVGTEAFF.

This chain connects TRBV18 to TRBJ1-1, with 8 positions matching TRBD1. The germline gives CDR1 KGHSH, CDR2 LQKENI. The V segment lost 5 bases and the J segment 10 bases; nucleotides outside the gene matches: 15. This CDR3 is built from 15 residues. The CDR3 protein is CASSATGVGRTLAFF. In DNA form, the CDR3 reads TGTGCCAGCTCAGCGACAGGGGTTGGGCGAACGTTAGCTTTCTTT. Variable domain in full (rest from reference TRBV18 and TRBJ1-1): NAGVMQNPRHLVRRRGQEARLRCSPMKGHSHVYWYRQLPEEGLKFMVYLQKENIIDESGMPKERFSAEFPKEGPSILRIQQVVRGDSAAYFCASSATGVGRTLAFFGQGTRLTVV.

This clone has just one count. V and J are TRBV10-3 and TRBJ1-2; 10 nucleotides agree with TRBD1. Germline V CDR1 and CDR2: ENHRY, SYGVKD. This CDR3 has 17 residues. V lost 3 bases to trimming and J lost 5 bases; unmatched junction nucleotides: 12. CDR3 sequence reads: CAISDPFHGQGGYGYTF. As DNA, the CDR3 is TGTGCCATCAGTGATCCGTTTCACGGACAGGGGGGGTATGGCTACACCTTC.

The gene calls are TRBV6-4 and TRBJ2-1, with 13 bases fitting TRBD2. The length of the CDR3 is 17 residues. The J segment lost 9 bases and the V segment lost 2 bases, leaving 10 bases of the junction unmatched. The germline gives CDR1 MRHNA, CDR2 SNTAGT. CDR3 nucleotides: TGTGCCAGCAGTGACACCCCACTAGCGGGGGGGCAGGGTGAGCAGTTCTTC. It yields the protein CASSDTPLAGGQGEQFF.

The V and J genes are TRBV28 and TRBJ2-7, with 10 bases fitting TRBD2. The germline gives CDR1 MDHEN, CDR2 SYDVKM. V lost 7 bases to trimming and J lost 3 bases; unmatched junction nucleotides: 9. This CDR3 is 15 amino acids long. CDR3 loop: CASTAQGLASYEQYF. The DNA for the CDR3 is TGTGCCAGCACTGCTCAGGGACTAGCGAGCTACGAGCAGTACTTC.

This clone came up once. CDR3 in DNA: TGTGCCACCAGCAGAGATTTTCTAGCGGGGGTCGAGCAGTACTTC. Translating gives CATSRDFLAGVEQYF. The rearrangement joins TRBV15 to TRBJ2-7; 10 bases agree with TRBD2. The germline V gene encodes CDR1 LNHNV and CDR2 YYDKDF (reference sequence). CDR3 length: 15 amino acids. V gave up 0 bases and J gave up 6 bases; unmatched junction bases: 5.

V is TRBV12-5 and J is TRBJ2-1; no firm D call. Looked up from germline, CDR1 is LGHNT and CDR2 is FRNRAP. CDR3 length: 14 residues. V was cut by 6 bases and J by 4 bases, with 13 bases left in between. CDR3 coding DNA: TGTGCTAGTGGCTCCCGACTGTTATACAATGAGCAGTTCTTC. Protein: CASGSRLLYNEQFF.